The entry below gives a single TCR beta chain sequence along with its context. Its specific antigen is unknown. No quality values exist for individual bases; no much larger clone is one base distant. Patients with autoimmune disease history or receiving systemic immunosuppression were excluded from the trial. Peripheral blood for TCR sequencing was collected from all dose cohorts at baseline, on cycle 4 day 1, and on cycle 7 day 1. The samples were drawn from a first-in-human, open-label, multicenter phase I dose-escalation trial of ivuxolimab. Adults with locally advanced or metastatic melanoma, renal cell carcinoma, hepatocellular carcinoma or head and neck squamous cell carcinoma were enrolled in the trial. Before TCR sequencing, CD4+ T cells and CD8+ T cells were sorted from peripheral blood as separate populations. This sample was taken from a study of OX40 agonist ivuxolimab in advanced cancers. Study-level background: Ivuxolimab was an agonistic, fully human IgG2 monoclonal antibody directed against OX40 (CD134), a costimulatory receptor. The purpose of peripheral TCRbeta sequencing was to test whether ivuxolimab changed TCR sequence diversity and led to clonal T-cell expansion. Among the roughly 50 dose-escalation patients, some 19 had hepatocellular carcinoma, about 15 melanoma, 9 renal cell carcinoma and 9 head and neck cancer. The dose-escalation cohort was 82.7% male with a mean age of about 58 years, ranging from roughly 23 to 85. Patients were allowed to have had prior anti-PD-1, anti-PD-L1 or anti-CTLA-4 therapy, and more than 35% of the dose-escalation patients had been treated with checkpoint inhibitors. Partial responses were achieved by three dose-escalation patients, of whom one had hepatocellular carcinoma and two had cutaneous melanoma. Intravenous ivuxolimab was administered to patients every 2 weeks at six dose levels: 0.01, 0.1, 0.3, 1.5, 3 and 10 mg/kg. The monotherapy dose-escalation portion (N ≈ 52 patients) of the phase I ivuxolimab trial is reported in the paper. Here is what the overall study found, with its caveats: At doses of 0.1 to 3.0 mg/kg, clonal expansion of both CD4+ and CD8+ T cells in blood was seen between baseline and week 6. In the 0.1-3.0 mg/kg groups, partial responders had among the lowest normalized peripheral clonal expansion, particularly in CD8+ T cells. On average, CD8+ T cells showed more expanded clones than CD4+ T cells after ivuxolimab. The antigen specificity of the peripheral T cells that underwent clonal expansion was not determined. Low levels of normalized T-cell clonal expansion were also shown by some nonresponding patients.

To sequence the TCRbeta CDR3 region, genomic DNA was isolated from the sorted cells. The immunoSEQ Assay was used for sequencing of TCRbeta CDR3 regions. In TCRdb, the immuneACCESS table is reduced to in-frame sequences with V and J assigned. These tables do not hold every clone; where another copy was compared, an unresolved V gene accounts for under half, and the others remain unexplained. This sample comprises about 26,000 clones, 76% of them detected only once. Together, the top ten hold 14% of the sample. Deletion took 4 bases off V and 10 bases off J, with a span of 14 bases between the germline ends. Including cysteine and phenylalanine, the CDR3 has 13 amino acids. The DNA shown is the 39-base CDR3, in frame from base 1. As encoded in the germline V gene, CDR1 is SGHNT while CDR2 is YENEEA.

The input for sequencing was CD4+ or CD8+ T cells sorted from blood, taken in a trial of the OX40 agonist ivuxolimab. This TCR derives from an adult with an advanced solid tumor such as melanoma, head and neck, liver or kidney cancer. The chain uses TRBV11-3 and TRBJ2-1; the D gene may be TRBD1 or TRBD2, since each aligns over 5 bases. The nucleotide sequence is given as TGTGCCAGCAGCTCCCCAGGGACGGAAGAGCAGTTCTTC. This gives the protein CASSSPGTEEQFF.